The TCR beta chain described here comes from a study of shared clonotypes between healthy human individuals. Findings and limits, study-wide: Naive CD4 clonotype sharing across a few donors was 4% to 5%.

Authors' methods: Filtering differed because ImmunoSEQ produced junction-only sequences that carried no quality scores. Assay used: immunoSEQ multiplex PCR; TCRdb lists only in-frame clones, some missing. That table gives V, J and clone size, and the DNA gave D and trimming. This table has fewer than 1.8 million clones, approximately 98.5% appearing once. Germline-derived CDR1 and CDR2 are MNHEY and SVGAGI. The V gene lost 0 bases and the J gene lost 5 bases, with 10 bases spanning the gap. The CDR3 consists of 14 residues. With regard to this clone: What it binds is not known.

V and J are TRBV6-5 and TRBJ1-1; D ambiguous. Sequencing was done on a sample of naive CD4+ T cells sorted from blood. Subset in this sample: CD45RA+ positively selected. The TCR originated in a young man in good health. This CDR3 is CASSYSKPGTEAFF. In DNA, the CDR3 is TGTGCCAGCAGTTACTCGAAGCCGGGGACTGAAGCTTTCTTT.